A single TCR beta chain is shown here with its context. Its antigen is undetermined. Libraries were prepared by immunoSEQ multiplex PCR; TCRdb keeps only in-frame clonotypes and omits some of them. The table has about half a million clones, around 85% seen once. Unmatched junction bases numbered 11, after V lost 3 bases and J lost 7 bases. Germline CDR1 LGHNA, CDR2 YSLEER. CDR3 length: 16 residues. This sample was taken from a study of shared clonotypes between healthy human individuals. Broader study findings: Represented diversity, genetic and exposure-history alike, was limited by few donors.

The source is a woman aged 35 to 49 in good health. Some clones in this sample may be carry-over from other donors' samples. J is TRBJ2-4 and V is TRBV4-3, with 8 bases lining up with TRBD2. The sequenced sample consisted of PBMCs. The CDR3 here is CASSHAPGTRGNIQYF. The CDR3 DNA follows: TGCGCCAGCAGCCACGCGCCCGGGACTAGAGGGAACATTCAGTACTTC.